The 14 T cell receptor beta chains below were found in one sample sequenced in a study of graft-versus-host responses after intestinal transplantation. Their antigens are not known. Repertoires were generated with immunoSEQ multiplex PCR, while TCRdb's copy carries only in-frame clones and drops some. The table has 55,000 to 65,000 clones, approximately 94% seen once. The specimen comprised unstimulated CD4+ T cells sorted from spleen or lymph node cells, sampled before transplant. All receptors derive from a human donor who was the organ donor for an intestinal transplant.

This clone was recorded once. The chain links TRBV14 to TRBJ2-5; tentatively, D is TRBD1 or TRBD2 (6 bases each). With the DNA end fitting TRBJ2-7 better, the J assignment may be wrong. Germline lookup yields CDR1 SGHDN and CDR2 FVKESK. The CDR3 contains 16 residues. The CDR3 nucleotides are TGTGCCAGCAGCCCGAATGGGTGGAGGGGGGAATACGAGCAGTACTTC. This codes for CASSPNGWRGEYEQYF.

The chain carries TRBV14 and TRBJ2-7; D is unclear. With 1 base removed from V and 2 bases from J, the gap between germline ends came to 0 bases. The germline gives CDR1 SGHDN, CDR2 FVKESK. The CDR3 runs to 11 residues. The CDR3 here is CASSQAYEQYF. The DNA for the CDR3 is TGTGCCAGCAGCCAAGCCTACGAGCAGTACTTC. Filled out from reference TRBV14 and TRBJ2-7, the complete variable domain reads EAGVTQFPSHSVIEKGQTVTLRCDPISGHDNLYWYRRVMGKEIKFLLHFVKESKQDESGMPNNRFLAERTGGTYSTLKVQPAELEDSGVYFCASSQAYEQYFGPGTRLTVT.

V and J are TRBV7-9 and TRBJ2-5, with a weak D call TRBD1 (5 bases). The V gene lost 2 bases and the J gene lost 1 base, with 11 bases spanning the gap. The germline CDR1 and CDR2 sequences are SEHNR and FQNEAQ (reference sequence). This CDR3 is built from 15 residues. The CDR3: CASSLLTGPQETQYF. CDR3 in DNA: TGTGCCAGCAGCTTACTCACAGGTCCCCAAGAGACCCAGTACTTC.

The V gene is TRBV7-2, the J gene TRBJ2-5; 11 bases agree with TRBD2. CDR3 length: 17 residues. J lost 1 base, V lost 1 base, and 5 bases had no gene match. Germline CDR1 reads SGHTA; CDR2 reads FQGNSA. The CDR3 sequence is CASSLGLAGTAQETQYF. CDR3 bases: TGTGCCAGCAGCTTAGGACTAGCGGGGACGGCCCAAGAGACCCAGTACTTC.

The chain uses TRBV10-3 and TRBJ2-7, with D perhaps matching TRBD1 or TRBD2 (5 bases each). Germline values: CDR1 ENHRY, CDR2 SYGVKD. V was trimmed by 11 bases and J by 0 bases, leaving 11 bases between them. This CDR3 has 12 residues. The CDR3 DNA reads TGTGCCGCCGGGGCGACCTCCTACGAGCAGTACTTC. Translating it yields CAAGATSYEQYF.

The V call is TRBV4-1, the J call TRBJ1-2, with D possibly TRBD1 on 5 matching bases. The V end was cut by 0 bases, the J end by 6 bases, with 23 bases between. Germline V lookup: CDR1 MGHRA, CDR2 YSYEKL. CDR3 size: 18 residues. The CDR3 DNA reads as TGCGCCAGCAGCCAAGATCGAACAGGATCAATCCCCTTGAATGGCTACACCTTC. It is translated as CASSQDRTGSIPLNGYTF.

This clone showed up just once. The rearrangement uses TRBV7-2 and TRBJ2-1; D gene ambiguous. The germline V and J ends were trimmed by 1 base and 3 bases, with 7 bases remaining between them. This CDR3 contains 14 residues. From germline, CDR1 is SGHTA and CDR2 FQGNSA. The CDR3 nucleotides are TGTGCCAGCAGCTTAGACAGATTCTACAATGAGCAGTTCTTC. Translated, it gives CASSLDRFYNEQFF.

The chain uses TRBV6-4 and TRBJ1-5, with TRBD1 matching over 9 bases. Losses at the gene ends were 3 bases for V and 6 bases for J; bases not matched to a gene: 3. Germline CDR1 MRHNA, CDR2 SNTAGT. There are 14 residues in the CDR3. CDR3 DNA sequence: TGTGCCAGCAGTGAGGGGACAGGGACTCAGCCCCAGCATTTT. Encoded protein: CASSEGTGTQPQHF.

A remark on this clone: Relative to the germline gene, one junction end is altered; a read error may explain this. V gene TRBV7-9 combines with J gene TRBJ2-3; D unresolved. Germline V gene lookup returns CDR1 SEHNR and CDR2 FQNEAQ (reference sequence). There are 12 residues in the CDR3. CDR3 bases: TGTGCCAGCAGTTTAGACACAGATACGCAGTATTTT. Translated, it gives CASSLDTDTQYF.

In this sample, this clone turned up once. The CDR3 bases are TGTGCCACCAGCAGAGAGGGGGGTCGGGATACGCAGTATTTT. Translated, it gives CATSREGGRDTQYF. J is TRBJ2-3 and V is TRBV15; D might be TRBD2 (6 bases). V was clipped by 0 bases and J by 6 bases, with 10 bases between them. Germline assignment: CDR1 LNHNV and CDR2 YYDKDF (reference sequence). The CDR3 has 14 amino acids.

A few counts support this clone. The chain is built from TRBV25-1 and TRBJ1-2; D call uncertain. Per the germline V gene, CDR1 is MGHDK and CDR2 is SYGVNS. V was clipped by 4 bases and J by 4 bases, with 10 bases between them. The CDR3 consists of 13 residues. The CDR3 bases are TGTGCCAGCAGTGGAGGCAACCCCTATGGCTACACCTTC. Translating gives CASSGGNPYGYTF.

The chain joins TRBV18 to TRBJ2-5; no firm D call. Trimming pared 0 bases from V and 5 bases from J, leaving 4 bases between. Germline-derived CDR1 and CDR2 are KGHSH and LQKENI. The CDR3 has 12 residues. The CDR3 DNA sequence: TGTGCCAGCTCACCACCGTGGGAGACCCAGTACTTC. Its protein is CASSPPWETQYF.

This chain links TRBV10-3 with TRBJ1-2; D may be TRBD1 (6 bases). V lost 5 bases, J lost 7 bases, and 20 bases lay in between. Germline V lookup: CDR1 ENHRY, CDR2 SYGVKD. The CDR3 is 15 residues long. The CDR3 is CAISLRDTQRGGYTF. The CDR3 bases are TGTGCCATCAGTTTACGGGACACCCAACGGGGTGGCTACACCTTC.

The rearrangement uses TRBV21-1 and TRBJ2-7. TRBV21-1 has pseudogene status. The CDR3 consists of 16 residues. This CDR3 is CASSKIRATSSYEQYF. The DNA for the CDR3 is TGTGCCAGCAGCAAAATCCGGGCAACATCTTCCTACGAGCAGTACTTC.